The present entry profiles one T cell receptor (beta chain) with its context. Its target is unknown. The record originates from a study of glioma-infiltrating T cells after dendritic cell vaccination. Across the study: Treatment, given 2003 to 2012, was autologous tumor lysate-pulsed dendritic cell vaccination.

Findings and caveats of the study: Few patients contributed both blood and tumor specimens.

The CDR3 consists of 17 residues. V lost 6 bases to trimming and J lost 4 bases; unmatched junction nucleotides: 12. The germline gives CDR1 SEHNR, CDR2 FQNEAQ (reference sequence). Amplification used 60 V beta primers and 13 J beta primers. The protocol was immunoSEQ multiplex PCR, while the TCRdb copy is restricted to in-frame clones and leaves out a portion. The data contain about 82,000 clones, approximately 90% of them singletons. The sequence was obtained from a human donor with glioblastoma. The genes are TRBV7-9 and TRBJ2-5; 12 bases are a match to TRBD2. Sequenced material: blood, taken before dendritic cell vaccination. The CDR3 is CASRGRLAGVRTETQYF. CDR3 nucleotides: TGTGCCAGCAGGGGGAGACTAGCGGGAGTTAGGACAGAGACCCAGTACTTC.